This T cell receptor (beta chain) appears in the sequencing data of a study of response to subunit inactivated influenza vaccine. General study findings and limits: After each seasonal influenza vaccination, few new T cells are recruited, the authors suggested.

Per germline, CDR1 MDHEN and CDR2 SYDVKM. This CDR3 spans 15 amino acids. Trimming removed 5 bases from V and 3 bases from J, with 14 bases in between. This clonotype was counted only a few times. Its specificity is unknown. MiXCR was run by TCRdb on the RT-PCR reads, yielding one entry per CDR3 protein. Counted here are under 200,000 distinct CDR3 sequences, around 11% occurring once; the ten biggest clones make up roughly 36%. The TCR sequence derives from a man aged 50 to 75 who received an inactivated influenza vaccine. The rearrangement joins TRBV28 to TRBJ1-5; a possible D gene is TRBD1 (6 bases). The sample was CD8+ T cells sorted from PBMCs, taken roughly 24 months after vaccination. CDR3 sequence (DNA): TGTGCCAGCAGTCACTTGGACAGAACCAATCAGCCCCAGCATTTT. This sequence encodes CASSHLDRTNQPQHF.